The clone carrying this TCR beta chain was picked up a small number of times. Its cognate antigen is unknown. PCR used 60 Vbeta primers and 13 Jbeta primers. Profiled with immunoSEQ multiplex PCR; TCRdb holds only in-frame clones, not every one. The sample contains about 78,000 clones, about 64% of which appear only once. The entry originates in a study of cytomegalovirus exposure and HLA in healthy donors. Notes on the study in general: Within an earlier analysis, most TCR beta V segments proved productive either about 87% or about 30% of the time.

Trimming pared 2 bases from V and 5 bases from J, leaving 16 bases between. The CDR3 loop spans 15 amino acids. CDR1 SGHNT and CDR2 YENEEA come from the germline V gene. V gene TRBV11-3 combines with J gene TRBJ2-7, with a possible D match to TRBD2 (6 bases). The receptor was isolated from a young man in good health and CMV-seropositive. Sequenced sample: PBMCs. CDR3 DNA: TGTGCCAGCAGCTTAATACTCGGGAGTATCGACGAGCAGTACTTC. As protein: CASSLILGSIDEQYF. The variable domain in full, completed from reference TRBV11-3 and TRBJ2-7, reads EAGVVQSPRYKIIEKKQPVAFWCNPISGHNTLYWYLQNLGQGPELLIRYENEEAVDDSQLPKDRFSAERLKGVDSTLKIQPAELGDSAVYLCASSLILGSIDEQYFGPGTRLTVT.